One TCR beta chain is described in this entry. No antigen is known for it. This entry is derived from a study of shared clonotypes between healthy human individuals. Study-wide findings and caveats: The four-donor shared clonotypes exceeded non-shared clonotypes in generation probability, with non-shared ones scoring lower.

Method: immunoSEQ multiplex PCR; TCRdb's copy keeps in-frame clones and lacks some. The sample includes millions of clones, roughly 94% of them seen just once. V was pared by 7 bases and J by 1 base, with 6 bases of the junction left unmatched. CDR1 is MNHEY and CDR2 is SVGAGI in the germline V gene. This CDR3 contains 14 residues. Naive CD8 cells lacked CD45RO and underwent positive selection for CCR7, leaving out terminally differentiated effector memory CD45RA+ cells. The chain has TRBV6-5 and TRBJ1-1; 7 positions match TRBD1. This TCR was recovered from a man younger than 35 in good health. Sequencing was carried out using naive CD8+ T cells sorted from blood. The CDR3 DNA follows: TGTGCCAGCAACCCAGGGGGGGAGAACACTGAAGCTTTCTTT. Protein sequence: CASNPGGENTEAFF.